The clone carrying this T cell receptor (beta chain) was counted only a few times. Cells stained for CD3, CD4, CD8, CD45RA, CD27 and viability were sorted into four CD45RA/CD27 subsets. An equimolar mix of two oligonucleotides served as the beta constant-region primer for TRBC1 and TRBC2. Four rounds of PCR amplified the ligated cDNA using nested alpha and beta constant-region primers plus SP2. In TCRdb, the UMI-ligation and nested PCR reads were re-called with MiXCR into one record per CDR3 protein. Seen here are 130,000 or so distinct CDR3 sequences, 36% observed once, and the top ten hold about 1%. The sample belongs to a study of naive and memory T cell subsets. V shed 4 bases and J 11 bases; nucleotides not matched to a gene: 10. The CDR3 sequence is 16 residues long.

This chain links TRBV12-3 or TRBV12-4 with TRBJ2-1, with 14 nucleotides matching TRBD2. The material sequenced was central memory CD4+ T cells from blood. The source is a human donor in good health. The CDR3 region is CASSSRLAGGGMKQFF. DNA of the CDR3: TGTGCCAGCAGTTCTCGACTAGCGGGAGGGGGGATGAAGCAGTTCTTC.